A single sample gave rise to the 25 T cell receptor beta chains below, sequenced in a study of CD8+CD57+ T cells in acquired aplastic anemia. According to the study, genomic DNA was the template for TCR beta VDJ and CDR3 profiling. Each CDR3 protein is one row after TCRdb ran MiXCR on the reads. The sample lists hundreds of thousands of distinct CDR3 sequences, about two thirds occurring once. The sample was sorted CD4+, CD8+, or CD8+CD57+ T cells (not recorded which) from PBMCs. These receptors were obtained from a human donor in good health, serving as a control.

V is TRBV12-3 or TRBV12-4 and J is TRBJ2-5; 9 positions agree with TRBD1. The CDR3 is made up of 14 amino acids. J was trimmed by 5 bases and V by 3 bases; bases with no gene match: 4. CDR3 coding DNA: TGTGCCAGCAGTTTTTGGGACAGGGAGGAGACCCAGTACTTC. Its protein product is CASSFWDREETQYF.

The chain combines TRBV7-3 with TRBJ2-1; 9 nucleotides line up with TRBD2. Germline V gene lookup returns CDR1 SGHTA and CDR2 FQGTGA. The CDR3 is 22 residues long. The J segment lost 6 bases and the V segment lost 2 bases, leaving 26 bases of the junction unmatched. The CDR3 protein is CASSLARPWTSEGAGLFNEQFF. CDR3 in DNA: TGTGCCAGCAGCTTAGCGCGACCGTGGACTAGCGAGGGGGCCGGTTTATTCAATGAGCAGTTCTTC.

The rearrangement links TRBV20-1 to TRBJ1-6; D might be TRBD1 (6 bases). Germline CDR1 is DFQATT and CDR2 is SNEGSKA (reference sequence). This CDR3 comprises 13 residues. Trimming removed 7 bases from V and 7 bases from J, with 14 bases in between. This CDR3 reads CSGTDSHNSPLHF. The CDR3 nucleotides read TGCAGTGGGACGGACAGCCACAATTCACCCCTCCACTTT.

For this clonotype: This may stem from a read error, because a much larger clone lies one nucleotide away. CDR3 in amino acids: CASSYSVGTEAFF. DNA of the CDR3: TGTGCCAGCAGTTACTCCGTGGGCACTGAAGCTTTCTTT. The chain uses TRBV6-2 or TRBV6-3 and TRBJ1-1; no clear D. The V gene's germline CDR1 is MNHEY and CDR2 SVGEGT. CDR3 size: 13 residues. Trimming removed 0 bases from V and 4 bases from J, with 6 bases in between.

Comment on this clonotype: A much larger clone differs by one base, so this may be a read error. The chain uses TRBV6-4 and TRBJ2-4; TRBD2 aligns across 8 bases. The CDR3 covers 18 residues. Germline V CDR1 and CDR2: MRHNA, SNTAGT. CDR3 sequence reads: CASRAGAGGGAAKTIQYF. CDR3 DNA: TGTGCCAGCAGGGCCGGCGCGGGGGGAGGAGCAGCCAAAACCATTCAGTACTTC.

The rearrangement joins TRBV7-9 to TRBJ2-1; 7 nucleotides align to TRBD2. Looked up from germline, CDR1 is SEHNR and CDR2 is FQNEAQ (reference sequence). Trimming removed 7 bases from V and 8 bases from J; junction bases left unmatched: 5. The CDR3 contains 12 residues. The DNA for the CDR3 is TGTGCCAGCACCCTGCTAGCGGATGAGCAGTTCTTC. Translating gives CASTLLADEQFF.

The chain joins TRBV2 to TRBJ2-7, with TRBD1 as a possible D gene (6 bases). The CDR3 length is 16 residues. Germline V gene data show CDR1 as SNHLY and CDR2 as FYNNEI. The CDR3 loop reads CASSVATGHKSYEQFV. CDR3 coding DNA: TGTGCCAGCAGTGTGGCTACGGGACACAAATCGTACGAGCAGTTCGTC.

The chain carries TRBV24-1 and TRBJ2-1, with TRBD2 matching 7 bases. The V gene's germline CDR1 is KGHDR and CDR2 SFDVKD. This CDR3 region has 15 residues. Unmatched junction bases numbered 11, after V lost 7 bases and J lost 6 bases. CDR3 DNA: TGTGCCACCAGCGTAGGTGGGGGGGATGGCAATGAGCAGTTCTTC. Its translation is CATSVGGGDGNEQFF.

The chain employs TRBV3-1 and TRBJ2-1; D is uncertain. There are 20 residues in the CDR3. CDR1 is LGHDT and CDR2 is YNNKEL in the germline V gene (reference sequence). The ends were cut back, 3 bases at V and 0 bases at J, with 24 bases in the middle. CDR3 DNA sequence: TGTGCCAGCAGCCAGAAAGCTGGGGTAACAAGGCAGAGCTCCTACAATGAGCAGTTCTTC. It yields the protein CASSQKAGVTRQSSYNEQFF.

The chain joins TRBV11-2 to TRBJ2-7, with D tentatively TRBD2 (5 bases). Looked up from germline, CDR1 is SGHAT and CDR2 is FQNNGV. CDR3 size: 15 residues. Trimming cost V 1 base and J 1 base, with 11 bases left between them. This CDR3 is CASSLAGSSSYEQYF. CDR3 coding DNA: TGTGCCAGCAGCTTAGCGGGGTCCTCGTCCTACGAGCAGTACTTC.

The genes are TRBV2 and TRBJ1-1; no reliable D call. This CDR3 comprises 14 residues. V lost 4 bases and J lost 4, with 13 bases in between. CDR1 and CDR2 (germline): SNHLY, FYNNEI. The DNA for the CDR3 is TGTGCCAGCAGTGTCGACCTGCCTGGCACTGAAGCTTTCTTT. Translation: CASSVDLPGTEAFF.

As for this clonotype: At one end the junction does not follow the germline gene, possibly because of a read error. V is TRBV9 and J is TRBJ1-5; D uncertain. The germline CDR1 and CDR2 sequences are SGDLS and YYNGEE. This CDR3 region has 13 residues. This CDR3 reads CASSADVAPETQF. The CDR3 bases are TGTGCCAGCAGCGCAGACGTGGCCCCGGAGACCCAGTTT. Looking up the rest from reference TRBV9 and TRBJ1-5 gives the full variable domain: DSGVTQTPKHLITATGQRVTLRCSPRSGDLSVYWYQQSLDQGLQFLIQYYNGEERAKGNILERFSAQQFPDLHSELNLSSLELGDSALYFCASSADVAPETQFGDGTRLSIL.

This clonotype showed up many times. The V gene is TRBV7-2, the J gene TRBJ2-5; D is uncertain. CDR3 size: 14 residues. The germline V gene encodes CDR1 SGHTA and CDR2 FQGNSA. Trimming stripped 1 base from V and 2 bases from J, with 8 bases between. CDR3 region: CASSLGGQQETQYF. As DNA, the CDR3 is TGTGCCAGCAGCTTAGGCGGCCAGCAAGAGACCCAGTACTTC.

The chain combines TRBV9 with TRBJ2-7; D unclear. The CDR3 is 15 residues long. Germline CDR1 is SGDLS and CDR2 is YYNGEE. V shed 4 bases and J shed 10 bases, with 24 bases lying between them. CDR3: CASSRDPRTSSVQYF. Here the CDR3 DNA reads TGTGCCAGCAGCAGAGACCCTAGGACCTCCTCCGTCCAGTACTTC.

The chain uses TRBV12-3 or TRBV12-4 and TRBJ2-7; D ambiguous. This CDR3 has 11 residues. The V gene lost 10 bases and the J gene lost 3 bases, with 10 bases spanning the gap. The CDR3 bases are TGTGCCACCAGCTATCTCTACGAGCAGTACTTC. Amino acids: CATSYLYEQYF.

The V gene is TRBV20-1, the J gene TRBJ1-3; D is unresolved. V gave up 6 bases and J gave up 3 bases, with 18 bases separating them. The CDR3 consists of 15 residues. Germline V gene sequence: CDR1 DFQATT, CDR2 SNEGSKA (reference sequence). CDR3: CSARAGVEGGNTIYF. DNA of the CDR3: TGCAGTGCGCGAGCTGGGGTTGAAGGTGGAAACACCATATATTTT.

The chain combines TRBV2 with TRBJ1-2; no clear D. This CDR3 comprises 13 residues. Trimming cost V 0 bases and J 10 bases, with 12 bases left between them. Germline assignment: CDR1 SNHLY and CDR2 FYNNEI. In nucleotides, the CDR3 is TGTGCCAGCAGTGAAGCCCTAAACAATGACTACACCTTC. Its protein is CASSEALNNDYTF.

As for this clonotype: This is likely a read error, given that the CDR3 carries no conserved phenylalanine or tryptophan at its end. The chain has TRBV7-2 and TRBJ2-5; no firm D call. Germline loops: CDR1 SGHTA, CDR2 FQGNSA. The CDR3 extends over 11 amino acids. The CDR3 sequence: CASKYQATQYL. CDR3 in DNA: TGTGCCAGCAAGTACCAAGCGACCCAGTACTTG.

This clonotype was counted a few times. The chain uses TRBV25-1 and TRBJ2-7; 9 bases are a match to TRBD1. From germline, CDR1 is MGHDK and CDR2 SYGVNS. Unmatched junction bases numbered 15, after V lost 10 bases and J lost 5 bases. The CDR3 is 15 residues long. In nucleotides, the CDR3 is TGTGCCACCCAAGGCCGGGACAGGGTATTGAACGAGCAGTACTTC. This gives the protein CATQGRDRVLNEQYF.

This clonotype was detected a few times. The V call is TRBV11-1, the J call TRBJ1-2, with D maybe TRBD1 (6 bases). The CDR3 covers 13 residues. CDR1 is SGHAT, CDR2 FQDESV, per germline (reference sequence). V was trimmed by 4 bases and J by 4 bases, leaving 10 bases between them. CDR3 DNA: TGTGCCAGCAGCTCCGGGACACTCTATGGCTACACCTTC. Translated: CASSSGTLYGYTF.

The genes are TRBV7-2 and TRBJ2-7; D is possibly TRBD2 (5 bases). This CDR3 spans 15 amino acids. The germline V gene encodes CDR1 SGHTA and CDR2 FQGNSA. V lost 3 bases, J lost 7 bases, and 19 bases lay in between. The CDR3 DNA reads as TGTGCCAGCAGCTTGCCGACTACGGCCCACAATGAGCAGTACTTC. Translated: CASSLPTTAHNEQYF.

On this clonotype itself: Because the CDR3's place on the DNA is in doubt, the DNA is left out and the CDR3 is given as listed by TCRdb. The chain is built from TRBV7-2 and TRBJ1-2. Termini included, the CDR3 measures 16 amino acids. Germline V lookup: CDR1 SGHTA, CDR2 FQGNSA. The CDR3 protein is CASSLPGENGYTFYTF.

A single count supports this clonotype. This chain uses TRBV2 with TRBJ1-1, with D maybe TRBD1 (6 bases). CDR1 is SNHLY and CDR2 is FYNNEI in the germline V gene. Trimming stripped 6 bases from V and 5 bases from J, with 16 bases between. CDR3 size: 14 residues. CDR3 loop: CASSERQGNTEAFF. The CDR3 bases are TGTGCCAGCAGCGAAAGGCAGGGGAATACTGAAGCTTTCTTT. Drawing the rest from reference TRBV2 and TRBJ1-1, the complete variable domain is EPEVTQTPSHQVTQMGQEVILRCVPISNHLYFYWYRQILGQKVEFLVSFYNNEISEKSEIFDDQFSVERPDGSNFTLKIRSTKLEDSAMYFCASSERQGNTEAFFGQGTRLTVV.

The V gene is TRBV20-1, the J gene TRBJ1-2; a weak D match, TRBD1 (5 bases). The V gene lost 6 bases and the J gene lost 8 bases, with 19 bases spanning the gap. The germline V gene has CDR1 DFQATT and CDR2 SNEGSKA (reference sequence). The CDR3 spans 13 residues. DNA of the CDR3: TGCAGTGCAAGTTGGGCAGGGAGGAGCGGCTACACCTTC. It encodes CSASWAGRSGYTF.

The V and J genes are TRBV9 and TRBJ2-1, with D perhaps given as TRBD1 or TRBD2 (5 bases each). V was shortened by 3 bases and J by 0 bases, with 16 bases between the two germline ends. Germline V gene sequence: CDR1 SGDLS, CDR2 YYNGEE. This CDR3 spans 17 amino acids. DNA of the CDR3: TGTGCCAGCAGCGCCGGGCCGCAGGGAGCCTCCTACAATGAGCAGTTCTTC. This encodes CASSAGPQGASYNEQFF.